A selection of T cell receptor beta chains follows, all from one sample in a study of beta chain features in type 1 diabetes. Produced via immunoSEQ multiplex PCR; TCRdb's table is partial and in-frame only. The top ten hold roughly 0.046% of the sample, which has 400,000 to 550,000 clones, about an eighth seen once. Material: naive CD4+ T cells from blood. The receptors derive from a woman aged 18 to 35 in good health. Both conserved end residues are part of each CDR3. The D gene is left open where the match is weak. Only some rows state a clone size, as once, few, many or a class for expanded clones.

TRBV9	few	TRBJ2-1	NA	16	CASSVEGVHSYNEQFF	TGTGCCAGCAGCGTAGAGGGCGTCCACTCCTACAATGAGCAGTTCTTC
TRBV30	few	TRBJ2-1	NA	15	CAWRRVSSSYNEQFF	TGTGCCTGGAGGCGGGTGAGCAGCTCCTACAATGAGCAGTTCTTC
TRBV5-8	few	TRBJ1-2	TRBD1	14	CASSPTGASYGYTF	TGTGCCAGCAGCCCAACAGGGGCGAGCTATGGCTACACCTTC
TRBV6-6	few	TRBJ2-3	NA	15	CASLAQFSGTDTQYF	TGTGCCAGCCTTGCACAGTTCTCGGGCACAGATACGCAGTATTTT
TRBV29-1	NA	TRBJ2-3	NA	15	CSVETYGGNTDTQYF	TGCAGCGTTGAAACCTATGGGGGCAACACAGATACGCAGTATTTT
TRBV27	few	TRBJ1-3	NA	13	CASSFRAGNTIYF	TGTGCCAGCAGTTTTCGCGCGGGAAACACCATATATTTT
TRBV10-2	NA	TRBJ1-2	TRBD1	14	CASTGQLTNYGYTF	TGCGCCAGTACGGGACAGTTAACTAACTATGGCTACACCTTC
TRBV9	NA	TRBJ1-2	NA	17	CASSVAIRAGTQGGYTF	TGTGCCAGCAGCGTAGCTATAAGGGCAGGCACTCAGGGAGGCTACACCTTC
TRBV20-1	few	TRBJ1-4	NA	11	CSARSGIRLFF	TGCAGTGCTAGGTCAGGGATAAGACTGTTTTTT
TRBV30	few	TRBJ1-2	TRBD1	16	CAWSVQATGKRSGYTF	TGTGCCTGGAGTGTACAGGCGACAGGGAAAAGATCTGGCTACACCTTC
TRBV4-2	few	TRBJ1-4	NA	16	CASSQDLRGADEKLFF	TGTGCCAGCAGCCAAGATCTCCGGGGCGCGGACGAAAAACTGTTTTTT
TRBV30	many	TRBJ2-7	TRBD1	14	CAWSRQGLGYEQYF	TGTGCCTGGAGCAGACAGGGATTGGGCTACGAGCAGTACTTC
TRBV6-5	NA	TRBJ2-3	NA	13	CASTPGGTDTQYF	TGTGCCAGCACCCCAGGGGGCACAGATACGCAGTATTTT
TRBV2	NA	TRBJ1-6	NA	15	CASSEQGIVGSPLHF	TGTGCCAGCAGTGAACAGGGGATCGTGGGGTCACCCCTCCACTTT
TRBV18	NA	TRBJ2-5	NA	13	CASSLYGEETQYF	TGTGCCAGCTCACTATACGGCGAAGAGACCCAGTACTTC
TRBV5-1	NA	TRBJ2-1	NA	14	CASSLPGAVNEQFF	TGCGCCAGCAGCTTACCGGGAGCTGTTAATGAGCAGTTCTTC
TRBV10-3	few	TRBJ2-1	NA	14	CAISLDSSYNEQFF	TGTGCCATCAGTTTGGACAGCTCCTACAATGAGCAGTTCTTC
TRBV6-5	NA	TRBJ1-1	TRBD1	14	CASSGRQGPTEAFF	TGTGCCAGCAGTGGCCGACAGGGACCGACTGAAGCTTTCTTT
TRBV7-2	few	TRBJ2-7	NA	13	CASSLLGSNEQYF	TGTGCCAGCAGCTTATTGGGATCAAACGAGCAGTACTTC
TRBV5-4	few	TRBJ2-2	NA	16	CASRKPGAGNTGELFF	TGTGCCAGCAGAAAACCCGGGGCCGGGAACACCGGGGAGCTGTTTTTT
TRBV2	few	TRBJ1-3	NA	12	CASSERGNTIYF	TGTGCCAGCAGTGAACGTGGAAACACCATATATTTT
TRBV19	few	TRBJ2-3	NA	16	CASRPLGAGAMDTQYF	TGTGCCAGTCGCCCCCTGGGGGCGGGAGCAATGGATACGCAGTATTTT
TRBV27	few	TRBJ2-7	NA	14	CASSLRGSTYEQYF	TGTGCCAGCAGTTTGCGTGGCAGTACCTACGAGCAGTACTTC
TRBV2	few	TRBJ2-1	TRBD2	14	CASSLAGIYNEQFF	TGTGCCAGCAGCTTAGCGGGGATCTACAATGAGCAGTTCTTC
TRBV9	NA	TRBJ2-3	NA	12	CASSVGLWPQYF	TGTGCCAGCAGCGTAGGGCTTTGGCCGCAGTATTTT
TRBV5-4	few	TRBJ1-5	NA	12	CASGVPNQPQHF	TGTGCCAGTGGAGTTCCCAATCAGCCCCAGCATTTT
TRBV15	NA	TRBJ1-2	TRBD1	16	CATSRDPHRGNYGYTF	TGTGCCACCAGCAGAGACCCCCACAGGGGAAACTATGGCTACACCTTC
TRBV6-5	NA	TRBJ1-6	NA	15	CASSYEGNRGSPLHF	TGTGCCAGCAGTTACGAAGGAAATCGCGGTTCACCCCTCCACTTT
TRBV6-5	NA	TRBJ2-1	NA	15	CASSAGGPTYNEQFF	TGTGCCAGCAGTGCCGGGGGTCCGACCTACAATGAGCAGTTCTTC
TRBV10-3	few	TRBJ1-1	NA	14	CAISETGSNTEAFF	TGTGCCATCAGTGAGACCGGATCGAACACTGAAGCTTTCTTT
TRBV4-2	NA	TRBJ2-3	NA	16	CASSQVGGLGTDTQYF	TGTGCCAGCAGCCAAGTGGGGGGATTAGGCACAGATACGCAGTATTTT
TRBV7-2	NA	TRBJ2-7	NA	12	CASSLTGHEQYF	TGTGCCAGCAGCTTAACGGGGCACGAGCAGTACTTC
TRBV29-1	few	TRBJ2-3	NA	15	CSVGASSTSTDTQYF	TGCAGCGTGGGGGCTTCGTCGACTAGCACAGATACGCAGTATTTT
TRBV18	NA	TRBJ2-1	NA	16	CASSPRAGHLYNEQFF	TGTGCCAGCTCACCACGAGCAGGGCACCTCTACAATGAGCAGTTCTTC
TRBV7-9	few	TRBJ2-1	NA	12	CASSQSTTGQFF	TGTGCCAGCAGCCAAAGCACGACAGGGCAGTTCTTC
TRBV7-9	NA	TRBJ1-3	NA	16	CASSFRLGGSGNTIYF	TGTGCCAGCAGCTTTAGGCTCGGGGGCTCTGGAAACACCATATATTTT
TRBV7-3	NA	TRBJ2-5	NA	12	CASSLMGETQYF	TGTGCCAGCAGCTTAATGGGTGAGACCCAGTACTTC
TRBV9	NA	TRBJ1-1	NA	15	CASSVGGPLNTEAFF	TGTGCCAGCAGCGTAGGGGGGCCCCTGAACACTGAAGCTTTCTTT
TRBV7-9	NA	TRBJ2-3	NA	16	CASSLGKAGGTDTQYF	TGTGCCAGCAGCTTAGGAAAAGCCGGGGGCACAGATACGCAGTATTTT
TRBV2	few	TRBJ1-1	NA	13	CASSGQPNTEAFF	TGTGCCAGCAGTGGACAGCCGAACACTGAAGCTTTCTTT
TRBV19	NA	TRBJ1-1	NA	13	CASSITGASEAFF	TGTGCCAGTAGTATAACGGGGGCCTCTGAAGCTTTCTTT
TRBV4-3	NA	TRBJ2-7	TRBD1	15	CASSHRDRGDYEQYF	TGCGCCAGCAGCCACCGGGACAGGGGAGATTACGAGCAGTACTTC
TRBV7-9	few	TRBJ1-1	NA	13	CASRGGRNTEAFF	TGTGCCAGCAGAGGGGGTAGGAACACTGAAGCTTTCTTT
TRBV7-9	NA	TRBJ2-3	NA	14	CASDRWGRADTQYF	TGTGCCAGCGACAGATGGGGTCGGGCAGATACGCAGTATTTT
TRBV30	NA	TRBJ2-7	NA	13	CAWSPRPAREQYF	TGTGCCTGGAGTCCCAGACCCGCACGGGAGCAGTACTTC
TRBV29-1	NA	TRBJ1-4	TRBD1	16	CSANIDRDRVGEKLFF	TGCAGCGCTAATATTGACCGGGACAGGGTTGGAGAAAAACTGTTTTTT
TRBV28	NA	TRBJ1-5	NA	13	CASIGQLNQPQHF	TGTGCCAGCATCGGGCAGCTAAATCAGCCCCAGCATTTT
TRBV18	few	TRBJ1-2	NA	14	CASSPPLANYGYTF	TGTGCCAGCTCACCACCTCTGGCTAACTATGGCTACACCTTC
TRBV2	NA	TRBJ2-5	NA	14	CASSPHQGQETQYF	TGTGCCAGCAGTCCTCATCAGGGCCAAGAGACCCAGTACTTC
TRBV28	few	TRBJ1-1	NA	14	CASSPRRVDTEAFF	TGTGCCAGCAGTCCCCGTAGGGTGGACACTGAAGCTTTCTTT
TRBV18	NA	TRBJ2-7	TRBD1	14	CASSPQGQGYEQYF	TGTGCCAGCTCACCACAAGGACAGGGCTACGAGCAGTACTTC
TRBV29-1	few	TRBJ2-5	TRBD1	13	CSGGTGGQETQYF	TGCAGCGGCGGAACAGGGGGCCAAGAGACCCAGTACTTC
TRBV7-2	NA	TRBJ2-7	NA	13	CASRRTGSYEQYF	TGTGCCAGCAGGCGCACAGGTTCCTACGAGCAGTACTTC
TRBV11-3	NA	TRBJ2-1	TRBD1	15	CASSRQGSSYNEQFF	TGTGCCAGCAGCCGACAGGGGAGCTCCTACAATGAGCAGTTCTTC
TRBV4-1	NA	TRBJ1-5	NA	14	CASSRALLNQPQHF	TGCGCCAGCAGCCGGGCCCTCTTGAATCAGCCCCAGCATTTT
TRBV9	NA	TRBJ1-2	NA	12	CASSAEKGTYTF	TGTGCCAGCAGCGCAGAGAAGGGGACCTACACCTTC
TRBV6-5	NA	TRBJ2-5	NA	11	CASSQGGTQYF	TGTGCCAGCAGCCAGGGTGGGACCCAGTACTTC
TRBV7-6	NA	TRBJ2-5	NA	13	CASSLGPGQTQYF	TGTGCCAGCAGCTTAGGGCCGGGCCAGACCCAGTACTTC
TRBV25-1	many	TRBJ2-6	NA	14	CASSWYSGANVLTF	TGTGCCAGCAGTTGGTACTCTGGGGCCAACGTCCTGACTTTC
TRBV20-1	few	TRBJ2-7	NA	10	CSAGGERQYF	TGCAGTGCCGGCGGAGAGCGGCAGTACTTC